Listed below are T cell receptor beta chains from one sample, sequenced in a study of PD-L1 blockade in urothelial cancer. Produced via immunoSEQ multiplex PCR; TCRdb's table is partial and in-frame only. The table shows fewer than 90,000 clones, with roughly 90% occurring only once. The sample was PBMCs, taken around atezolizumab (anti-PD-L1) treatment. The receptors come from a woman aged 80 or over with urothelial cancer. CDR3s leave out the opening cysteine and the closing phenylalanine or tryptophan. A D gene is named only where the DNA matches it firmly.

TRBD1 TRBV11-2 ASSFRTGGAYNEQF
. TRBV29-1 SVEDRSPDTQY
. TRBV2 ASSLDSPEDTQY
TRBD1 TRBV5-4 ASSSTGVGAYT
. TRBV5-6 ASSLVSSENTYSNQPQH
. TRBV5-4 ASSSDNRNTEAF
TRBD2 TRBV11-1 ASSGRTGTSGRRGNEQF
TRBD2 TRBV11-2 ASSLGLASTYEQY
TRBD1 TRBV28 ASSLRQGAGYT
TRBD1 TRBV15 ATSLGGAETQY
TRBD2 TRBV7-9 ASSLRRGRGTDTQY
TRBD1 TRBV10-3 AISNTGQVSYEQY
TRBD2 TRBV9 ASSVGLAGVEQF
. TRBV5-1 ASSLGRGLGGYT
. TRBV6-1 ASSDALGVAYEQY
. TRBV4-2 ASSQWAGATGDEKLF
TRBD2 TRBV29-1 SAGPLAGGPGELF
TRBD2 TRBV7-2 ASSSGLAGGNEQF
. TRBV11-2 ASSLGWRVGGYT
. TRBV10-2 ASMEPSSPSREQY
. TRBV6-4 ASSAGDGTEAF
TRBD1 TRBV5-4 ASSQDRGSTDTQY
. TRBV29-1 SAGNNEQF
. TRBV6-5 ASRRGTGGYT
TRBD1 TRBV29-1 SVFRDRGITEAF
. TRBV5-8 ASSSTNSLTEAF
TRBD1 TRBV7-8 ASSLTRQGSNTEAF
TRBD2 TRBV6-5 ASSYSGTSGYEQY
TRBD1 TRBV6-5 ASSYRGQSYEQY
. TRBV5-6 ASSLAGRSYEQY
. TRBV6-5 ASSQLGNTEAF
. TRBV6-1 ASSEAPTSGNTIY
TRBD1 TRBV25-1 ASSESSGGTGGAEAF
TRBD1 TRBV6-6 ASREPGQGVYEQY
TRBD1 TRBV7-9 ASSAPGQGSYEQY
TRBD1 TRBV7-9 ASSSLEGASNQPQH
TRBD2 TRBV6-5 ASSPGLAAYNEQF
. TRBV6-1 AIWRQDLGNTIY
TRBD2 TRBV7-9 ASLLAGVGNEQF
. TRBV28 ASSLEVSLLGYT
. TRBV7-8 ASSLDQSTYGYT